This T cell receptor beta chain was recovered during a study of breast tumors, draining lymph nodes, adjacent tissues. Study-level points and caveats: Findings are consistent with lymph node origin and intratumoral expansion of most tumor T cells. Compared with lymph nodes, tumors were less diverse; compared with nontumor tissue, more. Tumor and nontumor repertoires were significantly more similar in luminal-like than in basal-like breast cancer.

In the case of this clonotype: The antigen is unknown.

In TCRdb, the multiplex PCR reads were re-called with MiXCR into one record per CDR3 protein. The sample comprises approximately 170,000 distinct CDR3 sequences, around a third of which are singletons, and around 4.1% rests with the top ten. V was clipped by 7 bases and J by 4 bases, with 19 bases between them. Germline V gene sequence: CDR1 SQVTM, CDR2 ANQGSEA. This CDR3 region has 15 residues. Breast cancer patients provided tissue from their axillary draining lymph nodes. The sample taken for sequencing was axillary lymph node tissue. The clonotype was recovered from a female donor with breast cancer. Some clones in this sample may be carry-over from other donors' samples. The chain carries TRBV29-1 and TRBJ2-2; D is perhaps TRBD2 (5 bases). The CDR3 nucleotides read TGCAGCGGCTTGTTAGTTAGCGATGGCACCGGGGAGCTGTTTTTT. It encodes CSGLLVSDGTGELFF.